This passage covers 20 T cell receptor beta chains from one sample sequenced in a study of T cell responses to AZD1222 COVID-19 vaccine. Sequencing was performed with immunoSEQ multiplex PCR; in TCRdb, only in-frame clones are kept and a portion is missing. The sample has around 120,000 clones; approximately 80% are singletons. The starting material was peripheral blood, obtained 28 days after the second AZD1222 dose. The receptors shown here come from an adult who received the AZD1222 COVID-19 vaccine.

This chain uses TRBV18 with TRBJ1-4, with D hard to call. The V and J ends lost 4 bases and 6 bases respectively, with 15 bases between them. In germline, CDR1 is KGHSH, CDR2 LQKENI. CDR3 length: 15 amino acids. In DNA, the CDR3 is TGTGCCAGCTCACTGGGGAAAATGGCAGATGAAAAACTGTTTTTT. As protein: CASSLGKMADEKLFF.

In this sample, this clone turned up a few times. The chain couples TRBV3-1 (or the pseudogene TRBV3-2) to TRBJ1-5; a possible D gene is TRBD1 (5 bases). Trimming removed 0 bases from V and 0 bases from J, with 9 bases in between. Germline lookup yields CDR1 LGHDT and CDR2 YNNKEL (reference sequence). The length of the CDR3 is 16 residues. CDR3 region: CASSQDAGISNQPQHF. The CDR3 coding sequence is TGTGCCAGCAGCCAAGATGCAGGGATTAGCAATCAGCCCCAGCATTTT.

The chain combines TRBV6-2 or TRBV6-3 with TRBJ1-4; 10 bases align to TRBD1. Trimming at V came to 5 bases and at J to 8 bases, leaving 8 bases not matched to a gene. This CDR3 has 15 residues. The germline CDR1 and CDR2 sequences are MNHEY and SVGEGT. Written as DNA, the CDR3 is TGTGCCAGCAGTCCCATCCGGGACAGGGGCGAAAAACTGTTTTTT. As protein: CASSPIRDRGEKLFF.

The chain recombines TRBV28 with TRBJ1-5; 8 bases are shared with TRBD1. The V segment lost 7 bases and the J segment 6 bases; nucleotides outside the gene matches: 11. The germline gives CDR1 MDHEN, CDR2 SYDVKM. This CDR3 is built from 15 residues. CDR3 protein: CASIWDRRPGQPQHF. CDR3 nucleotides: TGTGCCAGCATATGGGACAGGCGCCCTGGTCAGCCCCAGCATTTT.

The V and J genes are TRBV6-5 and TRBJ1-6, with D perhaps TRBD1 (5 bases). CDR3 size: 12 residues. Trimming took 7 bases from V and 9 from J, leaving 10 bases between them. Germline V CDR1 and CDR2: MNHEY, SVGAGI. The CDR3 spells CASKLGGSPLHF. For the CDR3, the DNA is TGTGCCAGCAAACTGGGGGGTTCACCCCTCCACTTT.

The J gene is TRBJ2-3, the V gene TRBV24-1, with D uncertain. CDR3 length equals 11 residues. V dropped 9 bases and J dropped 1 base, with 4 bases sitting between them. Germline loops: CDR1 KGHDR, CDR2 SFDVKD. The CDR3 reads CATQGTDTQYF. In DNA form, the CDR3 reads TGTGCCACCCAGGGCACAGATACGCAGTATTTT.

V and J are TRBV11-2 and TRBJ1-4, with a possible D match to TRBD1 (6 bases). The CDR3 sequence is 15 residues long. The germline gives CDR1 SGHAT, CDR2 FQNNGV. The V and J ends lost 0 bases and 8 bases respectively, with 13 bases between them. The CDR3 spells CASSLEGGRREKLFF. As DNA, the CDR3 is TGTGCCAGCAGCTTAGAAGGGGGGCGCCGGGAAAAACTGTTTTTT.

The chain employs TRBV7-9 and TRBJ1-3, with D maybe TRBD1 (6 bases). Germline V gene sequence: CDR1 SEHNR, CDR2 FQNEAQ (reference sequence). V shed 4 bases and J shed 11 bases, with 12 bases lying between them. CDR3 length: 12 amino acids. The CDR3 is CASSSGQLPIYF. In DNA form, the CDR3 reads TGTGCCAGCAGCTCCGGACAGTTACCCATATATTTT.

This clone has only one observation. The rearrangement joins TRBV5-8 to TRBJ1-2; 12 bases are shared with TRBD1. The V segment lost 3 bases and the J segment 2 bases; nucleotides outside the gene matches: 11. The germline V gene encodes CDR1 SGHTS and CDR2 YDEGEE. The CDR3 is 18 amino acids. Written as DNA, the CDR3 is TGTGCCAGCAGCTGGTGGCTGGGACAGGGGGCGGGGAACTATGGCTACACCTTC. It codes for CASSWWLGQGAGNYGYTF. The complete variable domain, with remaining parts taken from reference TRBV5-8 and TRBJ1-2, reads EAGVTQSPTHLIKTRGQQATLRCSPISGHTSVYWYQQALGLGLQFLLWYDEGEERNRGNFPPRFSGRQFPNYSSELNVNALELEDSALYLCASSWWLGQGAGNYGYTFGSGTRLTVV.

The rearrangement joins TRBV7-8 to TRBJ1-3; D is possibly TRBD1 (5 bases). Looked up from germline, CDR1 is SGHVS and CDR2 is FQNEAQ. The CDR3 is 17 residues long. V dropped 1 base and J dropped 0 bases, with 13 bases sitting between them. The CDR3 loop is CASSLGFEGLSGNTIYF. CDR3 DNA: TGTGCCAGCAGCTTAGGTTTCGAGGGGCTCTCTGGAAACACCATATATTTT.

V usage is TRBV5-1 and J usage is TRBJ1-6; no firm D call. CDR3 length: 14 residues. Germline V CDR1 and CDR2: SGHRS, YFSETQ. Trimming removed 3 bases at V and 10 bases at J, with 14 bases between. CDR3 DNA: TGCGCCAGCAGCTCCGGTACCCCAAAGTCACCCCTCCACTTT. This gives the protein CASSSGTPKSPLHF.

The rearrangement links TRBV5-6 to TRBJ1-3; D is ambiguous. The CDR3 sequence is 14 residues long. The germline V gene encodes CDR1 SGHDT and CDR2 YYEEEE. V lost 4 bases and J lost 2, with 10 bases in between. The CDR3, as DNA: TGTGCCAGCAGCCGTGTTTTAGCTGGAAACACCATATATTTT. It encodes CASSRVLAGNTIYF.

This chain uses TRBV5-1 with TRBJ2-3; D not certain. CDR1 is SGHRS, CDR2 YFSETQ, per germline. The V end was cut by 4 bases, the J end by 5 bases, with 8 bases between. This CDR3 is built from 12 residues. The CDR3 sequence is CASSPQRDTQYF. The CDR3, as DNA: TGCGCCAGCAGCCCCCAGAGAGATACGCAGTATTTT.

The DNA for the CDR3 is TGTGCCAGCGCCCTAACAGCAGTCTATGGCTACACCTTC. Residues: CASALTAVYGYTF. V and J are TRBV5-6 and TRBJ1-2; the D is unclear. The germline V gene encodes CDR1 SGHDT and CDR2 YYEEEE. V was shortened by 7 bases and J by 4 bases, with 14 bases between the two germline ends. This CDR3 comprises 13 residues.

This clone showed up just a few times. The chain joins TRBV7-9 to TRBJ1-5; the match to TRBD1 covers 7 bases. CDR1 is SEHNR and CDR2 is FQNEAQ in the germline V gene (reference sequence). V shed 5 bases and J 4 bases; nucleotides not matched to a gene: 8. The CDR3 spans 15 residues. The CDR3 sequence is CASSPRGAGNQPQHF. The CDR3 nucleotides read TGTGCCAGCAGCCCCAGGGGGGCTGGGAATCAGCCCCAGCATTTT.

The V and J genes are TRBV2 and TRBJ1-2; tentatively, D is TRBD1 (5 bases). Germline CDR1 SNHLY, CDR2 FYNNEI. V lost 7 bases to trimming and J lost 6 bases, with 12 bases between them. CDR3 length equals 12 residues. DNA of the CDR3: TGTGCCAGCATGGGGGAGAGCGATGGCTACACCTTC. Translated: CASMGESDGYTF.

V is TRBV9 and J is TRBJ2-2; D is unclear. CDR1 and CDR2 from the germline V gene are SGDLS and YYNGEE. The CDR3 is 13 amino acids. Trimming stripped 2 bases from V and 8 bases from J, with 10 bases between. The CDR3 spells CASSVFLGGELFF. The CDR3 bases are TGTGCCAGCAGCGTGTTCTTGGGAGGGGAGCTGTTTTTT.

The chain recombines TRBV2 with TRBJ2-3; 7 nucleotides agree with TRBD1. Germline V gene sequence: CDR1 SNHLY, CDR2 FYNNEI. Trimming at V came to 7 bases and at J to 4 bases, leaving 5 bases not matched to a gene. This CDR3 region has 13 residues. CDR3 residues: CASTVRGSDTQYF. DNA for the CDR3: TGTGCCAGCACTGTCAGGGGGTCAGATACGCAGTATTTT.

V gene TRBV18 combines with J gene TRBJ2-1; D possibly corresponds to TRBD2 (5 bases). This CDR3 is 12 amino acids long. Germline loops: CDR1 KGHSH, CDR2 LQKENI. Trimming pared 6 bases from V and 10 bases from J, leaving 13 bases between. The CDR3, as DNA: TGTGCCAGCTCGCCCACGGGGATAGAGCAGTTCTTC. Translation gives CASSPTGIEQFF.

The rearrangement uses TRBV20-1 and TRBJ2-3; D not resolved. Looked up from germline, CDR1 is DFQATT and CDR2 is SNEGSKA (reference sequence). The CDR3 contains 11 residues. CDR3 bases: TGCAGGCTTACCTCTGGAGATACGCAGTATTTT. Translated, it gives CRLTSGDTQYF.